Listed here are 10 T cell receptor beta chains from one sample, sequenced in a study of blood T cell repertoires in COVID-19. Using immunoSEQ multiplex PCR, the repertoire was profiled, and TCRdb retains in-frame clones only, with some absent. The sample includes about 670,000 clones, 70% to 90% seen only once; the top ten take roughly 0.25%. The sequenced material came from peripheral blood. The source is a woman aged 18-29 years with acute or convalescent COVID-19.

The V call is TRBV5-1, the J call TRBJ2-6, with TRBD1 matching 8 bases. This CDR3 contains 16 residues. Losses at the gene ends were 4 bases for V and 3 bases for J; bases not matched to a gene: 6. Germline loops: CDR1 SGHRS, CDR2 YFSETQ. Here the CDR3 reads CASSTSGGFGANVLTF. In nucleotides, the CDR3 is TGCGCCAGCAGCACGTCAGGGGGCTTTGGGGCCAACGTCCTGACTTTC.

In DNA, the CDR3 is TGTGCCAGCAGCCAGAACCCGGGACTGCAAACCGGGGAGCTGTTTTTT. Protein: CASSQNPGLQTGELFF. The chain is built from TRBV7-2 and TRBJ2-2; tentative D call: TRBD2 (6 bases). Germline CDR1 SGHTA, CDR2 FQGNSA. The CDR3 has 16 residues. Trimming took off 5 bases at V and 5 bases at J, with 18 bases between the two ends.

The chain employs TRBV19 and TRBJ1-2; unclear D gene. Trimming left V 0 bases short and J 8 bases short, with 10 bases between. CDR1 is LNHDA and CDR2 is SQIVND in the germline V gene (reference sequence). There are 13 residues in the CDR3. The CDR3: CASSIDGVSGYTF. The CDR3 nucleotides are TGTGCCAGTAGTATAGACGGAGTCAGCGGCTACACCTTC.

This rearrangement joins TRBV3-1 (or the pseudogene TRBV3-2) to TRBJ2-7; 8 bases line up with TRBD2. From germline, CDR1 is LGHDT and CDR2 YNNKEL (reference sequence). The CDR3 contains 15 residues. The V and J ends lost 4 bases and 1 base, in that order; junction bases with no gene match: 6. CDR3 DNA sequence: TGTGCCAGCAGCCGAGGTAGCGGGGTATCCTACGAGCAGTACTTC. It codes for CASSRGSGVSYEQYF.

The rearrangement joins TRBV9 to TRBJ1-1; unclear D gene. Per the germline V gene, CDR1 is SGDLS and CDR2 is YYNGEE. Trimming took off 3 bases at V and 7 bases at J, with 10 bases between the two ends. The CDR3 is 12 amino acids. Here the CDR3 reads CASSARGDEAFF. CDR3 nucleotide sequence: TGTGCCAGCAGCGCACGGGGTGATGAAGCTTTCTTT.

The V call is TRBV6-4, the J call TRBJ2-1; 9 bases agree with TRBD2. Germline loops: CDR1 MRHNA, CDR2 SNTAGT. V trimming: 7 bases; J trimming: 11 bases; junction bases outside the gene matches: 18. The CDR3 is 16 amino acids. The chain's CDR3 is CASKSEGGGVRTQQFF. In DNA form, the CDR3 reads TGTGCCAGCAAAAGCGAGGGCGGGGGGGTCCGCACTCAGCAGTTCTTC.

This clone was recorded once. This rearrangement joins TRBV7-6 to TRBJ1-3, with a possible D match to TRBD1 (6 bases). The CDR3 consists of 18 residues. Trimming removed 3 bases from V and 2 bases from J, with 20 bases in between. The germline CDR1 and CDR2 sequences are SGHVS and FNYEAQ. The CDR3 DNA reads TGTGCCAGCAGCTTCGGGGGGGCTGCCCTGTACCCTGGAAACACCATATATTTT. It codes for CASSFGGAALYPGNTIYF. The whole variable domain, filled in from reference TRBV7-6 and TRBJ1-3, reads GAGVSQSPRYKVTKRGQDVALRCDPISGHVSLYWYRQALGQGPEFLTYFNYEAQQDKSGLPNDRFSAERPEGSISTLTIQRTEQRDSAMYRCASSFGGAALYPGNTIYFGEGSWLTVV.

This chain links TRBV6-1 with TRBJ2-4, with D possibly TRBD2 on 5 matching bases. Trimming removed 0 bases at V and 7 bases at J, with 13 bases between. Germline V gene lookup returns CDR1 MNHNS and CDR2 SASEGT. The CDR3 is 15 residues long. The CDR3 sequence is CASSEASGGGNIQYF. DNA for the CDR3: TGTGCCAGCAGTGAAGCCAGCGGAGGAGGTAACATTCAGTACTTC.

The chain links TRBV30 to TRBJ2-7, with 10 nucleotides matching TRBD2. Germline CDR1 and CDR2: GTSNPN and SVGIG (reference sequence). V trimming: 2 bases; J trimming: 5 bases; junction bases outside the gene matches: 18. The CDR3 runs 18 residues. The CDR3: CAWSFERSGGAGFHEQYF. The CDR3 DNA reads TGTGCCTGGAGTTTCGAACGGAGCGGGGGGGCCGGCTTCCACGAGCAGTACTTC.

The chain joins TRBV9 to TRBJ2-7, with D uncertain. Germline CDR1 reads SGDLS; CDR2 reads YYNGEE. This CDR3 spans 13 amino acids. V lost 3 bases to trimming and J lost 4 bases, with 11 bases between them. The DNA of the CDR3 is TGTGCCAGCAGCGCGCCGGGTAATTACGAGCAGTACTTC. Protein sequence: CASSAPGNYEQYF.